Presented here are 28 T cell receptor beta chains from one specimen sequenced in a study of type 1 and type 2 diabetes patients. PCR was run on genomic DNA. Amplification of the beta chain CDR3 used 30 forward and 13 reverse multiplex primers. TCRdb re-analysed the multiplex PCR reads in MiXCR, keeping a single row per CDR3 protein. The sample carries a few hundred thousand distinct CDR3 sequences, around 50% recorded once. The sequenced sample consisted of peripheral blood mononuclear cells (PBMCs). The source of these receptors is a man aged 18 to 29 with type 2 diabetes.

This clonotype appeared a few times. The J gene is TRBJ1-2, the V gene TRBV4-2; 7 bases align to TRBD1. The CDR3 runs to 15 residues. V lost 5 bases to trimming and J lost 0 bases; unmatched junction nucleotides: 6. Germline CDR1 LGHNA, CDR2 YNFKEQ. As DNA, the CDR3 is TGTGCCAGCAGCTTGACAGGGCCTTCTAACTATGGCTACACCTTC. Amino acid sequence: CASSLTGPSNYGYTF.

The chain uses TRBV4-1 and TRBJ1-1; no definite D call. The CDR3 is made up of 13 amino acids. CDR1 and CDR2 from the germline V gene are MGHRA and YSYEKL. The V and J ends lost 3 bases and 0 bases respectively, with 5 bases between them. Written as DNA, the CDR3 is TGCGCCAGCAGCCATCCTCTGAACACTGAAGCTTTCTTT. Translating gives CASSHPLNTEAFF.

The rearrangement uses TRBV29-1 and TRBJ2-7, with 8 bases fitting TRBD1. Germline CDR1 is SQVTM and CDR2 is ANQGSEA. With V trimmed by 0 bases and J by 2 bases, 6 bases remained unmatched. This CDR3 has 15 residues. For the CDR3, the DNA is TGCAGCGTTGAAGAGGTGGCAGGGGGCCCCTACGAGCAGTACTTC. The encoded protein is CSVEEVAGGPYEQYF.

This clonotype showed up just a few times. The chain combines TRBV20-1 with TRBJ1-6; 7 bases agree with TRBD1. Germline V gene lookup returns CDR1 DFQATT and CDR2 SNEGSKA (reference sequence). The CDR3 runs to 12 residues. V dropped 6 bases and J dropped 14; count of bases not matched to a gene: 10. The CDR3 protein is CSASGGVSSLHF. The CDR3 coding sequence is TGCAGTGCGTCAGGGGGGGTTAGCTCCCTCCACTTT.

With respect to this clonotype: The conserved phenylalanine or tryptophan normally closing the CDR3 is absent here, so this likely arose from a read error. J is TRBJ2-2 and V is TRBV12-5, with 9 bases identical to TRBD1. The CDR3 is 17 amino acids. The V gene's germline CDR1 is LGHNT and CDR2 FRNRAP. J gave up 4 bases and V 7 bases, and 13 bases lay outside the gene matches. CDR3 nucleotide sequence: TGTGCTAGTGCTTGGACAGGGGAGGTAAGCTCCACCGGGGAGCTGTTTTCT. Translation gives CASAWTGEVSSTGELFS.

This chain links TRBV10-1 with TRBJ2-3; 7 bases match TRBD2. V shed 7 bases and J 3 bases; nucleotides not matched to a gene: 4. There are 13 residues in the CDR3. CDR1 WNHNN and CDR2 SYGVQD come from the germline V gene (reference sequence). The CDR3 bases are TGCGCCAGCACCTCTAGCGGTACAGATACGCAGTATTTT. It specifies CASTSSGTDTQYF.

This clonotype was seen ten or more times. This rearrangement joins TRBV2 to TRBJ1-6; D is uncertain. Looked up from germline, CDR1 is SNHLY and CDR2 is FYNNEI. The CDR3 contains 11 residues. The germline V and J ends were trimmed by 6 bases and 14 bases, with 11 bases remaining between them. CDR3 region: CASRLEFTLHF. CDR3 coding DNA: TGTGCCAGCAGACTGGAGTTTACCCTCCACTTT.

To note about this clonotype: Mismatch with germline at one junction end may stem from a read error. The chain combines TRBV7-9 with TRBJ1-1; possibly TRBD1 for D (5 bases). CDR3 size: 16 residues. CDR1 and CDR2 from the germline V gene are SEHNR and FQNEAQ (reference sequence). The DNA for the CDR3 is TGCGCCAGCAGCCATCTCGAGGGAAGGGGAAGCACTGAAGCTTTCTTT. Its protein product is CASSHLEGRGSTEAFF.

The J gene is TRBJ1-1, the V gene TRBV19; tentative D call: TRBD1 (6 bases). The length of the CDR3 is 16 residues. The ends were cut back, 8 bases at V and 1 base at J, with 20 bases in the middle. Germline V lookup: CDR1 LNHDA, CDR2 SQIVND (reference sequence). The chain's CDR3 is CASPIPNRASNTEAFF. CDR3 in DNA: TGTGCCAGTCCCATCCCCAACAGGGCTTCGAACACTGAAGCTTTCTTT.

V is TRBV29-1 and J is TRBJ2-1, with D uncertain. V was clipped by 2 bases and J by 1 base, with 9 bases between them. The CDR3 is 14 residues long. Germline CDR1 SQVTM, CDR2 ANQGSEA. Written as DNA, the CDR3 is TGCAGCGTTGAACTTGGGTTATCCTACAATGAGCAGTTCTTC. This sequence encodes CSVELGLSYNEQFF.

This clonotype was counted many times. CDR3 coding DNA: TGTGCCAGCACCTACAGGGTGGACTATGGCTACACCTTC. Translating it yields CASTYRVDYGYTF. The chain uses TRBV2 and TRBJ1-2; tentatively, D is TRBD1 (6 bases). Trimming stripped 7 bases from V and 3 bases from J, with 12 bases between. The CDR3 sequence is 13 residues long. In germline, CDR1 is SNHLY, CDR2 FYNNEI. The variable domain in full, with the rest retrieved from reference TRBV2 and TRBJ1-2, is EPEVTQTPSHQVTQMGQEVILRCVPISNHLYFYWYRQILGQKVEFLVSFYNNEISEKSEIFDDQFSVERPDGSNFTLKIRSTKLEDSAMYFCASTYRVDYGYTFGSGTRLTVV.

V and J are TRBV19 and TRBJ2-5; D is possibly TRBD2 (5 bases). CDR3 length: 13 amino acids. Trimming pared 0 bases from V and 5 bases from J, leaving 7 bases between. The germline gives CDR1 LNHDA, CDR2 SQIVND (reference sequence). The CDR3 here is CASSIDRGETQYF. The CDR3, as DNA: TGTGCCAGTAGTATAGACAGAGGGGAGACCCAGTACTTC.

The chain joins TRBV5-1 to TRBJ2-3; TRBD2 aligns across 12 bases. CDR3 length: 16 amino acids. J lost 6 bases, V lost 3 bases, and 8 bases had no gene match. Germline V gives CDR1 SGHRS, CDR2 YFSETQ. This CDR3 is CASSWTTSGGRDTQYF. The CDR3 DNA is TGCGCCAGCAGCTGGACTACTAGCGGGGGGCGGGATACGCAGTATTTT.

CDR3 nucleotide sequence: TGTGCCTGGAGTGCCGGGACAGGGTTTACTGAAGCTTTCTTT. Its translation: CAWSAGTGFTEAFF. V usage is TRBV30 and J usage is TRBJ1-1, with 9 positions matching TRBD1. J gave up 5 bases and V 1 base, and 5 bases lay outside the gene matches. Germline CDR1 reads GTSNPN; CDR2 reads SVGIG (reference sequence). CDR3 length equals 14 residues.

The chain has TRBV7-9 and TRBJ2-7; 8 nucleotides align to TRBD1. With V trimmed by 10 bases and J by 3 bases, 17 bases remained unmatched. Germline V gives CDR1 SEHNR, CDR2 FQNEAQ (reference sequence). The CDR3 consists of 16 residues. CDR3 in amino acids: CATRGKTGQELYEQYF. CDR3 DNA sequence: TGTGCCACTCGGGGCAAAACGGGACAGGAGCTCTACGAGCAGTACTTC.

This clonotype was recorded many times. CDR3 nucleotide sequence: TGTGCCACACAGGGGAGGGACTATGGCTACACCTTC. It translates to CATQGRDYGYTF. This chain links TRBV2 with TRBJ1-2; 7 nucleotides agree with TRBD1. The CDR3 is 12 residues long. In germline, CDR1 is SNHLY, CDR2 FYNNEI. The junction had 5 bases not matched to a gene; V was cut back by 10 bases and J by 3 bases.

Comments on this clonotype: A read error may explain this, as a much larger clone is one base away. This chain connects TRBV30 to TRBJ2-7; TRBD1 is a possible D gene (6 bases). The CDR3 length is 14 residues. Per the germline V gene, CDR1 is GTSNPN and CDR2 is SVGIG (reference sequence). The germline V and J ends were trimmed by 3 bases and 2 bases, with 14 bases remaining between them. CDR3 DNA: TGTGCCTGGAGCGTTGGGGGCAGTACCTACGAGCAGTACTTC. It encodes CAWSVGGSTYEQYF.

V gene TRBV18 combines with J gene TRBJ2-2; D is unclear. Trimming left V 6 bases short and J 4 bases short, with 12 bases between. The CDR3 is 14 amino acids. The germline CDR1 and CDR2 sequences are KGHSH and LQKENI. CDR3 sequence (DNA): TGTGCCAGCTCCCCGCTGGACCTCACCGGGGAGCTGTTTTTT. Residues: CASSPLDLTGELFF.

In regard to this clonotype: As the CDR3 is not closed by the conserved phenylalanine or tryptophan, this likely results from a read error. The chain joins TRBV24-1 to TRBJ2-2; possibly TRBD2 for D (6 bases). The V end was cut by 1 base, the J end by 6 bases, with 8 bases between. The CDR3 is 14 amino acids. Looked up from germline, CDR1 is KGHDR and CDR2 is SFDVKD. The CDR3 bases are TGTGCCACCAGTGATTTAGGAGGGGCCGGGGAGCTGTTTTCT. It encodes CATSDLGGAGELFS.

The chain uses TRBV7-2 and TRBJ1-2, with D unresolved. V lost 4 bases and J lost 7, with 16 bases in between. Looked up from germline, CDR1 is SGHTA and CDR2 is FQGNSA. This CDR3 region has 14 residues. The CDR3 region has the DNA TGTGCCAGCAGCTCCCCCCCGGAGATTGCTGGCTACACCTTC. Its translation: CASSSPPEIAGYTF.

Details on this clonotype: With a much larger clone just one base away, this may be a read error. This sequence joins TRBV2 and TRBJ2-5; D gene unclear. This CDR3 region has 13 residues. Germline V gene sequence: CDR1 SNHLY, CDR2 FYNNEI. V shed 5 bases and J shed 9 bases, with 16 bases lying between them. CDR3 sequence (DNA): TGTGCCAGCAGTTTAGACCGTCGGTGGGCCCAGTACTTC. Protein: CASSLDRRWAQYF.

The V call is TRBV13, the J call TRBJ1-2; D unresolved. The V end lost 4 bases, the J end lost 8 bases, and 20 bases lay between the germline ends. Germline values: CDR1 PRHDT, CDR2 FYEKMQ (reference sequence). CDR3 length: 15 residues. Here the CDR3 DNA reads TGTGCCAGCAGCTCAGACGTTGATGTGGGAGTGGGCTACACCTTC. It is translated as CASSSDVDVGVGYTF.

The genes are TRBV30 and TRBJ2-5, with a tentative D call TRBD1 (6 bases). V was clipped by 8 bases and J by 4 bases, with 14 bases between them. Germline loops: CDR1 GTSNPN, CDR2 SVGIG (reference sequence). The CDR3 has 12 amino acids. DNA of the CDR3: TGTGCCCGGCAGGGGCCGGGAGAGACCCAGTACTTC. Encoded protein: CARQGPGETQYF. The variable domain in full, with the rest retrieved from reference TRBV30 and TRBJ2-5, is SQTIHQWPATLVQPVGSPLSLECTVEGTSNPNLYWYRQAAGRGLQLLFYSVGIGQISSEVPQNLSASRPQDRQFILSSKKLLLSDSGFYLCARQGPGETQYFGPGTRLLVL.

On this clonotype itself: As the CDR3 is not closed by the conserved phenylalanine or tryptophan, this likely results from a read error. This sequence joins TRBV19 and TRBJ1-1; D is unresolved. This CDR3 is built from 14 residues. Trimming shortened V by 6 bases and J by 1 base, and 12 bases separated the two germline ends. CDR1 and CDR2 from the germline V gene are LNHDA and SQIVND (reference sequence). The CDR3 DNA reads TGTGCCAGTAGATCTAAGGACGGGAACACTGAAGCTTTCCTT. It specifies CASRSKDGNTEAFL.

As regards this clonotype: One end of the junction is discordant with germline, which a read error may explain. V is TRBV29-1 and J is TRBJ2-5, with D possibly TRBD2 on 5 matching bases. This CDR3 has 14 residues. The germline V gene encodes CDR1 SQVTM and CDR2 ANQGSEA. The CDR3 region is CSVDKRIYQVTQYF. Written as DNA, the CDR3 is TGCAGCGTTGATAAGCGGATATACCAAGTGACCCAGTACTTC.

This clonotype was counted between two and nine times. The rearrangement uses TRBV6-5 and TRBJ2-2; D gene uncertain. The V gene lost 5 bases and the J gene lost 3 bases, with 7 bases spanning the gap. This CDR3 contains 13 residues. CDR1 and CDR2 from the germline V gene are MNHEY and SVGAGI. The CDR3 spells CASSPIHTGELFF. The CDR3 coding sequence is TGTGCCAGCAGTCCGATACACACCGGGGAGCTGTTTTTT.

The rearrangement links TRBV3-1 to TRBJ2-3; 8 bases agree with TRBD2. V trimming: 5 bases; J trimming: 2 bases; junction bases outside the gene matches: 6. The CDR3 spans 15 residues. The germline gives CDR1 LGHDT, CDR2 YNNKEL (reference sequence). CDR3 bases: TGTGCCAGCAGCTCCCCGGGACTAGTCACAGATACGCAGTATTTT. Translation: CASSSPGLVTDTQYF.

This rearrangement joins TRBV7-6 to TRBJ1-5, with 7 bases matching TRBD1. V shed 2 bases and J 6 bases; nucleotides not matched to a gene: 10. The CDR3 loop spans 16 amino acids. Germline V CDR1 and CDR2: SGHVS, FNYEAQ. CDR3 in amino acids: CASSLKGARGAQPQHF. CDR3 nucleotide sequence: TGTGCCAGCAGCTTAAAGGGGGCGCGGGGGGCTCAGCCCCAGCATTTT.